One T cell receptor (beta chain) is described in this entry. In the original processing: Nucleated cell number was recorded as an estimate derived from reference gene primer amplification. The table came from immunoSEQ multiplex PCR; TCRdb's copy has only in-frame clones and leaves some out. V, J and clone size reflect that table, while D and trimming were determined from the DNA. The data contain about 220,000 clones, about 82% of them seen just once; the ten biggest clones take up under 2.5%. The sample originates from a study of blood T cell repertoires in COVID-19. At the level of the study: The United States, Italy and Spain were the sources of the acute and convalescent COVID-19 samples. From T cells, B-cell-depleted T cells, or PBMCs came the material, which was cDNA or gDNA.

Trimming took 3 bases from V and 11 from J, leaving 11 bases between them. Germline V CDR1 and CDR2: MGHRA, YSYEKL. This CDR3 spans 13 amino acids. Seattle participants joined during active infection and were tracked over time. This receptor was obtained from a woman aged 70 to 79 with COVID-19, enrolled during active disease. Specimen: peripheral blood. The rearrangement uses TRBV4-1 and TRBJ1-6; D unclear. The CDR3 DNA reads TGCGCCAGCAGCCAGACCGGGTCTGCACCCCTCCACTTT. It codes for CASSQTGSAPLHF.